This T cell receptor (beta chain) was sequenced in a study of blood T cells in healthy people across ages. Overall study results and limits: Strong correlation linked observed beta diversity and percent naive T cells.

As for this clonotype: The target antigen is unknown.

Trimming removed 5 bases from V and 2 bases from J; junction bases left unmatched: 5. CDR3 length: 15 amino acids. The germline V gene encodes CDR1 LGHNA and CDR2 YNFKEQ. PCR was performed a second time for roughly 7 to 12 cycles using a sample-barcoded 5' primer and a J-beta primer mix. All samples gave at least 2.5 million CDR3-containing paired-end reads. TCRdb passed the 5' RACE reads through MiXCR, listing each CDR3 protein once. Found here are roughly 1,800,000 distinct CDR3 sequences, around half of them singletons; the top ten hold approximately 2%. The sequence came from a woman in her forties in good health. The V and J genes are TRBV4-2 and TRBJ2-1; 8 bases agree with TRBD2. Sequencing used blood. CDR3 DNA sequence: TGTGCCAGCAGCATTGCAGCGGGGGCCTACAATGAGCAGTTCTTC. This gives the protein CASSIAAGAYNEQFF.